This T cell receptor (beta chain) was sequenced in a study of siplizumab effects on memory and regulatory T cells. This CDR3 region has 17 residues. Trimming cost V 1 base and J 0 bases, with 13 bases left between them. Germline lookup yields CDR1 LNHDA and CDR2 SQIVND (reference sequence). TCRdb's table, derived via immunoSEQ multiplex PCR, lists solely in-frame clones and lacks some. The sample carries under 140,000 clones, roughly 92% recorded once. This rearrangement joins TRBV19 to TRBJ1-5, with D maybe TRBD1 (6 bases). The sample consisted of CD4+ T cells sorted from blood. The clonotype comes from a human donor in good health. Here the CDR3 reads CASSIAQQGYSNQPQHF. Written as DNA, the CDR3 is TGTGCCAGTAGTATAGCACAACAGGGATATAGCAATCAGCCCCAGCATTTT.